This TCR beta chain was obtained from a study of technical replicates of blood from several donors. The V gene end was trimmed by 1 base and the J gene end by 4 bases; junction bases not matched to a gene: 4. CDR1 MGHRA and CDR2 YSYEKL come from the germline V gene. This CDR3 has 14 amino acids. Here immunoSEQ multiplex PCR was the method, and the copy in TCRdb shows in-frame clones only, minus some. Found here are about 79,000 clones, about 91% of them singletons; the top ten hold over 0.35%. Sequenced: T cells isolated from PBMCs. The sequence was obtained from a human donor in good health. Some clones in this sample may be carry-over from other donors' samples. The gene calls are TRBV4-1 and TRBJ2-7, with TRBD2 matching over 7 bases. CDR3 sequence reads: CASSQGGGPYEQYF. The CDR3 DNA is TGCGCCAGCAGCCAAGGGGGAGGGCCGTACGAGCAGTACTTC.